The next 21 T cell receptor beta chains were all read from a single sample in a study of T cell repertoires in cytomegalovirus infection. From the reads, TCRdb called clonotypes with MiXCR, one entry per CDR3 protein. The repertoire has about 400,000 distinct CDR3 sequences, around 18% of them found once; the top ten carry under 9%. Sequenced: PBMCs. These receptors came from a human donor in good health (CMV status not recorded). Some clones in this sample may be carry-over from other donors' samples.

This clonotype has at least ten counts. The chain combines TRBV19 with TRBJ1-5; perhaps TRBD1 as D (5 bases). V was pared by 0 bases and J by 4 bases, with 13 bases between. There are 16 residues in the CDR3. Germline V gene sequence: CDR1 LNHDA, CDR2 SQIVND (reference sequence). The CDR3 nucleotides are TGTGCCAGTAGTATAGACTGGGGGGGGGAGAATCAGCCCCAGCATTTT. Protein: CASSIDWGGENQPQHF.

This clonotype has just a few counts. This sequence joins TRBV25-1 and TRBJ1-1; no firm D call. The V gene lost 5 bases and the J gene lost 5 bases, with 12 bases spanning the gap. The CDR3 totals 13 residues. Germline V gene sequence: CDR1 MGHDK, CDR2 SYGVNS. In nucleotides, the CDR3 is TGTGCCAGCAGTCCTTACAACCCTACTGAAGCTTTCTTT. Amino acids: CASSPYNPTEAFF.

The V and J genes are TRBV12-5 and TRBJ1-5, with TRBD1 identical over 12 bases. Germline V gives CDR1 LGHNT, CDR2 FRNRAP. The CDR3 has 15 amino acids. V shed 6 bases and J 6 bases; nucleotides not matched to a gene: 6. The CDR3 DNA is TGTGCTAGTGGCTATGGGACAGGGGGCGGTCAGCCCCAGCATTTT. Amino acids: CASGYGTGGGQPQHF.

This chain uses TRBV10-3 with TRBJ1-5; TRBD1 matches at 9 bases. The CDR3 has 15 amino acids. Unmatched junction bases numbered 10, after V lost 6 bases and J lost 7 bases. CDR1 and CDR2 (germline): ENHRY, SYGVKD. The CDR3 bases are TGTGCCATCAGGTCAGGGACAGGGATGACGCAGCCCCAGCATTTT. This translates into CAIRSGTGMTQPQHF.

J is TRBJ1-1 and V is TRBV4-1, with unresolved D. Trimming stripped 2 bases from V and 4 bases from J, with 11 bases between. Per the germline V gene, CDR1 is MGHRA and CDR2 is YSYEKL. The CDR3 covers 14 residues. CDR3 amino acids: CASSQTAVGTEAFF. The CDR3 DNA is TGCGCCAGCAGCCAAACAGCGGTGGGCACTGAAGCTTTCTTT.

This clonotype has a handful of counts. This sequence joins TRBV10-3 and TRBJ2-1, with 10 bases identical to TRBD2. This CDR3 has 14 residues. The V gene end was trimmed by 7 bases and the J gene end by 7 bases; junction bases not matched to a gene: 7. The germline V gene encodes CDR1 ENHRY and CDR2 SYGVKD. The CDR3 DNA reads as TGTGCCATCACGAGCGGGGGGGCGAGAAATGAGCAGTTCTTC. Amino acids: CAITSGGARNEQFF.

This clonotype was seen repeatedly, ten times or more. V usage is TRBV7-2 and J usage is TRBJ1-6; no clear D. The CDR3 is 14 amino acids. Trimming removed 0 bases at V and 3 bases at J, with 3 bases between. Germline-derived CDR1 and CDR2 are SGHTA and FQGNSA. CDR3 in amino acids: CASSLANYNSPLHF. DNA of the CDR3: TGTGCCAGCAGCTTAGCGAACTATAATTCACCCCTCCACTTT.

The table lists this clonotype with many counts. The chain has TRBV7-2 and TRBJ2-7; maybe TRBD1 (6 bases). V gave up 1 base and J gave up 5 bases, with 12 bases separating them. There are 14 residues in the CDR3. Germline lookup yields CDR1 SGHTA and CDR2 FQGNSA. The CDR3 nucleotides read TGTGCCAGCAGCTTAGACGGGACATTGGACGAGCAGTACTTC. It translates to CASSLDGTLDEQYF.

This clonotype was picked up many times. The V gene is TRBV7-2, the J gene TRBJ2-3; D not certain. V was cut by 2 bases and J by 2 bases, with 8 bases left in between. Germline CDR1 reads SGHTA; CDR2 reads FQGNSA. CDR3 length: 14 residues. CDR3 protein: CASSLTLLTDTQYF. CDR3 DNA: TGTGCCAGCAGCTTAACCCTTCTCACAGATACGCAGTATTTT. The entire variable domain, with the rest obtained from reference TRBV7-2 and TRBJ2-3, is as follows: GAGVSQSPSNKVTEKGKDVELRCDPISGHTALYWYRQSLGQGLEFLIYFQGNSAPDKSGLPSDRFSAERTGGSVSTLTIQRTQQEDSAVYLCASSLTLLTDTQYFGPGTRLTVL.

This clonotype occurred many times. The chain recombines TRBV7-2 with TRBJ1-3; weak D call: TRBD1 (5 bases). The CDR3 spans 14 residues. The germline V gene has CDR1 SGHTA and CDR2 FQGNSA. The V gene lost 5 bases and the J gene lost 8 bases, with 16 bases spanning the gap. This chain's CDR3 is CASSRRDFRDTIYF. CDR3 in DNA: TGTGCCAGCAGCCGGCGGGACTTTCGGGACACCATATATTTT.

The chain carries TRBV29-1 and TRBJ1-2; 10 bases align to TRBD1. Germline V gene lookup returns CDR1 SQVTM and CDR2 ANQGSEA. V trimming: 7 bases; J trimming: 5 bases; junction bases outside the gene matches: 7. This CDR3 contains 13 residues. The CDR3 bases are TGCAGCGCTGGGACAGGGGATGGGTATGGCTACACCTTC. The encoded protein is CSAGTGDGYGYTF.

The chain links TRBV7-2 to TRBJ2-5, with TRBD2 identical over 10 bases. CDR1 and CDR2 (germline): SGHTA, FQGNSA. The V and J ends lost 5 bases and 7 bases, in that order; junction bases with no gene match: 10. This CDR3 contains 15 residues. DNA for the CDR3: TGTGCCAGCAGCCCCCGGACTAGCGGCTGGGGGACCCAGTACTTC. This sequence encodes CASSPRTSGWGTQYF.

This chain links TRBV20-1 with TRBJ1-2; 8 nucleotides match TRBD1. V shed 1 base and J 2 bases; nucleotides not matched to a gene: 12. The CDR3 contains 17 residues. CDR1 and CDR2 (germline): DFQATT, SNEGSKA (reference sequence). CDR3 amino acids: CSARVTGQGLGNYGYTF. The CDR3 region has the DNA TGCAGTGCTAGAGTTACCGGACAGGGCCTGGGGAACTATGGCTACACCTTC.

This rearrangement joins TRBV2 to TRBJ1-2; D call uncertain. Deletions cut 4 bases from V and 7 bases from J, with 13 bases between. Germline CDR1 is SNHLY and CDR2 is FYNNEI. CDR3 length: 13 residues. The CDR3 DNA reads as TGTGCCAGCAGTGTAAAAGGGATTATTGGCTACACCTTC. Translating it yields CASSVKGIIGYTF.

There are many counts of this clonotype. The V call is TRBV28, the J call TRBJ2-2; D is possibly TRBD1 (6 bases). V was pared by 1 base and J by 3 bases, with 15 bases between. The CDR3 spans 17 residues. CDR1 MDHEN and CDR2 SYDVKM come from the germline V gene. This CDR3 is CASSLFGTTLDTGELFF. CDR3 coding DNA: TGTGCCAGCAGTTTATTTGGGACAACGCTGGACACCGGGGAGCTGTTTTTT.

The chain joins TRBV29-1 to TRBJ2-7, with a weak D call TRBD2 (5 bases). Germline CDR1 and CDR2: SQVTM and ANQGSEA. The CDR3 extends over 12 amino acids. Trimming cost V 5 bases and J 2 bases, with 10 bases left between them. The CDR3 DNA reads TGCAGCGTTCAGGACTTGACCTACGAGCAGTACTTC. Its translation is CSVQDLTYEQYF.

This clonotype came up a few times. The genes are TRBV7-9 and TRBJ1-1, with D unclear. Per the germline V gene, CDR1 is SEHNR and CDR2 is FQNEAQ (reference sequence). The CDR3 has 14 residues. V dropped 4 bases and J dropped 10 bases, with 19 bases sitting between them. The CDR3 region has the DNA TGTGCCAGCAGCTACCCCCCCCAAGAGGCTGGAGCTTTCTTT. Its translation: CASSYPPQEAGAFF. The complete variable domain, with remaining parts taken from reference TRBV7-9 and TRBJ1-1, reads DTGVSQNPRHKITKRGQNVTFRCDPISEHNRLYWYRQTLGQGPEFLTYFQNEAQLEKSRLLSDRFSAERPKGSFSTLEIQRTEQGDSAMYLCASSYPPQEAGAFFGQGTRLTVV.

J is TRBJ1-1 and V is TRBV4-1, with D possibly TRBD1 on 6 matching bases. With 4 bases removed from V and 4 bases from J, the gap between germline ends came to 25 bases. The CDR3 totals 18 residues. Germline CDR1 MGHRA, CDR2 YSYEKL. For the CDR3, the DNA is TGCGCCAGCAGCCCGAAAATGACCTATCAAAGGGGGTCCACTGAAGCTTTCTTT. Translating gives CASSPKMTYQRGSTEAFF.

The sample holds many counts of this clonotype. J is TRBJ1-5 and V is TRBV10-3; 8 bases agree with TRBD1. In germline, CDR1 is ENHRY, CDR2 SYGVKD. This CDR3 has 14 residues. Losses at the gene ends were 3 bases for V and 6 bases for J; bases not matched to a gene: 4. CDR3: CAISERTGTQPQHF. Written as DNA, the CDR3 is TGTGCCATCAGTGAACGGACAGGGACTCAGCCCCAGCATTTT.

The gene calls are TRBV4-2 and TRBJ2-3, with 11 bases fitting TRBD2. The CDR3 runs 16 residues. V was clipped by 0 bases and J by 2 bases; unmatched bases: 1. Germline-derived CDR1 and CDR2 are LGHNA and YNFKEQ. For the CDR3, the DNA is TGTGCCAGCAGCCAAGAACTAGCGGGGGCCACAGATACGCAGTATTTT. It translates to CASSQELAGATDTQYF.

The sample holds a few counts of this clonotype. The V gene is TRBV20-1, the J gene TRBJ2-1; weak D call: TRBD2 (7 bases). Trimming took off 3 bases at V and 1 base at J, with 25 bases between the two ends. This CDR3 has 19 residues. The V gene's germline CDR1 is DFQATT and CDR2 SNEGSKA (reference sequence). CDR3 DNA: TGCAGTGCTAGCCGGGGGACGGGGGGCCCTCCCTCATCCTACAATGAGCAGTTCTTC. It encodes CSASRGTGGPPSSYNEQFF.